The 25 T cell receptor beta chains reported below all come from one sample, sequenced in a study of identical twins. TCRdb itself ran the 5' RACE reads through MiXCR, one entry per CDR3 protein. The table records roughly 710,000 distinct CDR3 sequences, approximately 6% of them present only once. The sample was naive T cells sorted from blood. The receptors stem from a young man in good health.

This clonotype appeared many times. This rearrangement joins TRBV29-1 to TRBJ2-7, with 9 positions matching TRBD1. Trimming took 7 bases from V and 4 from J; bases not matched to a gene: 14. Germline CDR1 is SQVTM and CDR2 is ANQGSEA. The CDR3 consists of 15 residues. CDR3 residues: CSAEGRGGQGYEQYF. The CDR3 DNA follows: TGCAGCGCCGAAGGTCGGGGAGGACAGGGGTACGAGCAGTACTTC.

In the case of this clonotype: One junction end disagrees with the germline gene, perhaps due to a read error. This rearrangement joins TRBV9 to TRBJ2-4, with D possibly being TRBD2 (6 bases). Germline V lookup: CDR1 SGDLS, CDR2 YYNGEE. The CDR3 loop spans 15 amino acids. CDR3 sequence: CASSVRGEAINIQYF. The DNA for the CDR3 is TGTGCCAGCAGCGTGCGTGGGGAGGCCATAAACATTCAGTACTTC.

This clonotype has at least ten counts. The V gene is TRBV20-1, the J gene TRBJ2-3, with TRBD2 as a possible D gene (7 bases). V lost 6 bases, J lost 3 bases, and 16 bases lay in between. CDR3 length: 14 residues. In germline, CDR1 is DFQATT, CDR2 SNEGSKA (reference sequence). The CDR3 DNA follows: TGCAGTGCGCGAGTGGGGGGGGCTACAGATACGCAGTATTTT. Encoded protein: CSARVGGATDTQYF.

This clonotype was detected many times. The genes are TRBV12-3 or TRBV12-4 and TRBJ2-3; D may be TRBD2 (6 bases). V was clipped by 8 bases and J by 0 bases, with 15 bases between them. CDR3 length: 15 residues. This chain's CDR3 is CASLFSGLSTDTQYF. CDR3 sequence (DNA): TGTGCCAGCCTCTTTTCGGGACTCAGCACAGATACGCAGTATTTT.

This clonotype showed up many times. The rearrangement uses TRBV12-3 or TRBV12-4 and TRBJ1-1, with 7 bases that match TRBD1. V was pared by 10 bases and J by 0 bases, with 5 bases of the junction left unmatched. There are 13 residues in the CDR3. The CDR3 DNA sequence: TGTGCCACCTCGGGACAGCTGAACACTGAAGCTTTCTTT. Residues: CATSGQLNTEAFF.

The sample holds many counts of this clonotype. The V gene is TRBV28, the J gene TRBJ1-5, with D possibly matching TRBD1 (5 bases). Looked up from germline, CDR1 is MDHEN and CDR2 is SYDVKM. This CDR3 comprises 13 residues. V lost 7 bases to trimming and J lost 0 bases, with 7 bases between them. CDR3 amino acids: CASITGSNQPQHF. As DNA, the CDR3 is TGTGCCAGCATTACAGGTAGCAATCAGCCCCAGCATTTT.

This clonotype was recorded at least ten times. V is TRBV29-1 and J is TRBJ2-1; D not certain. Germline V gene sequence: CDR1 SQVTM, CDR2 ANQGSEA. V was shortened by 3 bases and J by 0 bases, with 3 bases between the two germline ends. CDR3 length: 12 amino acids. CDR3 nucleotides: TGCAGCGTTGAGTACTCCTACAATGAGCAGTTCTTC. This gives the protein CSVEYSYNEQFF.

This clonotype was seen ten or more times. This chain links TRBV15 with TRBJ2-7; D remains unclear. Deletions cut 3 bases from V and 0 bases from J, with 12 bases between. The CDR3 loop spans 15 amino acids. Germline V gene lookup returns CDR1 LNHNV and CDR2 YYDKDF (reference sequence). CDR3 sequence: CATSSFERGSYEQYF. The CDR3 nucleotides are TGTGCCACCAGCAGTTTTGAGAGAGGCTCCTACGAGCAGTACTTC.

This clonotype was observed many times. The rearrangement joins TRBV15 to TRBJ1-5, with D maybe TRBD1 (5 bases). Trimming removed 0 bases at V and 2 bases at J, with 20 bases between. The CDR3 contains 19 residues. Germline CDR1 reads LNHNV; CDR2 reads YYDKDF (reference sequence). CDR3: CATSRDPVRVGGGNQPQHF. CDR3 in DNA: TGTGCCACCAGCAGAGATCCGGTCAGGGTCGGTGGGGGCAATCAGCCCCAGCATTTT.

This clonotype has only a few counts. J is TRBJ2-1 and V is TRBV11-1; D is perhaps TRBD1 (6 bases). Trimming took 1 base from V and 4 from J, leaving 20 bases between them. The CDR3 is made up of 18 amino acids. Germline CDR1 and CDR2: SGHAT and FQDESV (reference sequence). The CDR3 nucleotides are TGTGCCAGCAGCTTAGGGGGGCTGGGGACAAAGCCTTACAATGAGCAGTTCTTC. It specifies CASSLGGLGTKPYNEQFF.

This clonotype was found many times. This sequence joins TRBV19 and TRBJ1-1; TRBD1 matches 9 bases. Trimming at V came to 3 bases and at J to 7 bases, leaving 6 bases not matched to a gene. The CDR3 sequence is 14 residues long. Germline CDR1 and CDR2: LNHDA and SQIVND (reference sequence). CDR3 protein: CASSIGTGRSEAFF. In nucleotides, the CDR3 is TGTGCCAGTAGTATTGGGACAGGGCGTAGTGAAGCTTTCTTT.

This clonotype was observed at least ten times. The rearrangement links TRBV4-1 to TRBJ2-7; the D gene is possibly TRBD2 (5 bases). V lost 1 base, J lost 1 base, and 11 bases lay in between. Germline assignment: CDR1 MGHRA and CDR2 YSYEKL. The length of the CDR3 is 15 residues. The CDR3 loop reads CASSQVTSSSYEQYV. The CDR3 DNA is TGCGCCAGCAGCCAAGTCACTAGTTCGTCCTACGAGCAGTACGTC.

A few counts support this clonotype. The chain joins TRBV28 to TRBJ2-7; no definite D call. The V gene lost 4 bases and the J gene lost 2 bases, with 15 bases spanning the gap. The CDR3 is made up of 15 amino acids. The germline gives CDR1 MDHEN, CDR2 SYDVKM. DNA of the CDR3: TGTGCCAGCAGTTACAGTGGTAACACCCCCTACGAGCAGTACTTC. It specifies CASSYSGNTPYEQYF.

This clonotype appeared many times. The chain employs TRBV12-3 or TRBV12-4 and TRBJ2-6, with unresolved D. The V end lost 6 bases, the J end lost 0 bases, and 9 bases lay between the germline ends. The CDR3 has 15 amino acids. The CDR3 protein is CASRMTFSGANVLTF. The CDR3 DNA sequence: TGTGCCAGCAGGATGACGTTCTCTGGGGCCAACGTCCTGACTTTC.

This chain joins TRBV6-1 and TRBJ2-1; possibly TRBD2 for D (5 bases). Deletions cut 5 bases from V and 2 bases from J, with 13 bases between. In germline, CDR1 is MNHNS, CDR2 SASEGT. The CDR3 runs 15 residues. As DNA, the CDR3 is TGTGCCAGCAGTCCCCGGCGGGTAGCCTACAATGAGCAGTTCTTC. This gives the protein CASSPRRVAYNEQFF.

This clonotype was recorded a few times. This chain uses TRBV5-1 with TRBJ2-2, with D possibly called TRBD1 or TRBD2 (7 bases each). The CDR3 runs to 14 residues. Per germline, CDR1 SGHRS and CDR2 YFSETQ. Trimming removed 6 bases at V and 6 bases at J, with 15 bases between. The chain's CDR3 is CASMREGASGELFF. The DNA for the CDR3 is TGCGCCAGCATGAGGGAGGGGGCATCCGGGGAGCTGTTTTTT. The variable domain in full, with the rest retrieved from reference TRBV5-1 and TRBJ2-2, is KAGVTQTPRYLIKTRGQQVTLSCSPISGHRSVSWYQQTPGQGLQFLFEYFSETQRNKGNFPGRFSGRQFSNSRSEMNVSTLELGDSALYLCASMREGASGELFFGEGSRLTVL.

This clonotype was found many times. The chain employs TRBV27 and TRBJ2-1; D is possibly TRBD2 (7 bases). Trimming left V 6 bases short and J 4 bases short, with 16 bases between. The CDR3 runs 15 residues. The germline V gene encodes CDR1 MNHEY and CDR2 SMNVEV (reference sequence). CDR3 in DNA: TGTGCCAGCAGCCCGGGAAGCGGGACATACAATGAGCAGTTCTTC. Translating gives CASSPGSGTYNEQFF.

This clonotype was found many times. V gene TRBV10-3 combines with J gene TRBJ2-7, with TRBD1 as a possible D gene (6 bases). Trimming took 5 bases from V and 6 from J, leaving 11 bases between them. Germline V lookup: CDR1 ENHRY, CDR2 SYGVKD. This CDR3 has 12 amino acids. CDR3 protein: CAISRAGVEQYV. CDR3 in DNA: TGTGCCATCAGTCGGGCAGGGGTCGAGCAGTACGTC.

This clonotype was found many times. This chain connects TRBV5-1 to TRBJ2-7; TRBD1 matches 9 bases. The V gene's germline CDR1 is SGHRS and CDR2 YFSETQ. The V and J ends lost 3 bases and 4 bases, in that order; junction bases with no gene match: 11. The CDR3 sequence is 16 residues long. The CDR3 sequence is CASSYLNRDRDYEQYF. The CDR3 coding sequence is TGCGCCAGCAGCTACCTTAACCGGGACAGGGATTACGAGCAGTACTTC.

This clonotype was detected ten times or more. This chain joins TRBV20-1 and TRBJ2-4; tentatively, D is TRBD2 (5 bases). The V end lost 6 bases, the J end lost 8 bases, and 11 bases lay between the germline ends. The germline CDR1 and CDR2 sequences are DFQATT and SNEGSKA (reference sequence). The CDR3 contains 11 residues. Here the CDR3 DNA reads TGCAGTGCCGCCGACGGGGACATTCAGTACTTC. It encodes CSAADGDIQYF.

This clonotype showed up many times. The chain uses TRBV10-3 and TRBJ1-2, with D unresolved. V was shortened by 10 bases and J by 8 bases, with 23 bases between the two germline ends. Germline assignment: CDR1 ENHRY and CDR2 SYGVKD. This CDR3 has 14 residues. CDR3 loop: CATLAVETSRGYTF. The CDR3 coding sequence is TGTGCCACCCTGGCCGTCGAAACGTCCAGAGGCTACACCTTC.

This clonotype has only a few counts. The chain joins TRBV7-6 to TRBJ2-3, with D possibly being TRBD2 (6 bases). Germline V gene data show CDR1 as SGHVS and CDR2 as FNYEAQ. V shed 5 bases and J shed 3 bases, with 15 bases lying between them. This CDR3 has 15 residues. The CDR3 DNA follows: TGTGCCAGCAGCCCCGAGGGAGGAAGGACAGATACGCAGTATTTT. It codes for CASSPEGGRTDTQYF. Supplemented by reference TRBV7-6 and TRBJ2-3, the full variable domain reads GAGVSQSPRYKVTKRGQDVALRCDPISGHVSLYWYRQALGQGPEFLTYFNYEAQQDKSGLPNDRFSAERPEGSISTLTIQRTEQRDSAMYRCASSPEGGRTDTQYFGPGTRLTVL.

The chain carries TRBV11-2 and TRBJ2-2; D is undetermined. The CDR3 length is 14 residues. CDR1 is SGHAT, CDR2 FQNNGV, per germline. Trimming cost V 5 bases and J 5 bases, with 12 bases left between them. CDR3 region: CASSRTLRTGELFF. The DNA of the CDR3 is TGTGCCAGCAGCAGGACCCTCCGGACCGGGGAGCTGTTTTTT.

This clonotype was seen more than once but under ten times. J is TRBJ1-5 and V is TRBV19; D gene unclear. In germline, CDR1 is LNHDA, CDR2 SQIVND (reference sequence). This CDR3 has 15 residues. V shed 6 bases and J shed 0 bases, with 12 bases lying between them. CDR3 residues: CASRADGYSNQPQHF. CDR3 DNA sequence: TGTGCCAGTAGAGCGGACGGTTATAGCAATCAGCCCCAGCATTTT.

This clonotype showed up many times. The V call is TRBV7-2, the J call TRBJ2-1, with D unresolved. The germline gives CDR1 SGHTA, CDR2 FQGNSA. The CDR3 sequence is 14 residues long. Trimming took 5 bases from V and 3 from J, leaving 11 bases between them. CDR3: CASSLSLIYNEQFF. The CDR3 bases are TGTGCCAGCAGCCTATCCCTAATCTACAATGAGCAGTTCTTC.